The 15 T cell receptor beta chains listed next were all sequenced from one sample in a study of T-cell reconstitution after alpha-beta-depleted transplantation in children. Construction of the TCRbeta library involved unique molecular identifiers. TCRdb itself ran the PCR reads through MiXCR, one entry per CDR3 protein. This table holds hundreds of thousands of distinct CDR3 sequences, under 15% found once. The sample was PBMCs from the stem cell graft donor, taken from the stem cell graft. These receptors all come from a human donor who donated a stem cell graft to a child with combined immunodeficiency.

The chain employs TRBV5-1 and TRBJ2-1; tentatively, D is TRBD2 (6 bases). CDR1 is SGHRS and CDR2 is YFSETQ in the germline V gene. Trimming left V 1 base short and J 3 bases short, with 17 bases between. This CDR3 has 17 amino acids. The CDR3 loop is CASSLFGAGGIYNEQFF. The DNA for the CDR3 is TGCGCCAGCAGCTTGTTTGGGGCAGGCGGGATCTACAATGAGCAGTTCTTC. The full variable domain, with the rest looked up from reference TRBV5-1 and TRBJ2-1, is KAGVTQTPRYLIKTRGQQVTLSCSPISGHRSVSWYQQTPGQGLQFLFEYFSETQRNKGNFPGRFSGRQFSNSRSEMNVSTLELGDSALYLCASSLFGAGGIYNEQFFGPGTRLTVL.

This clonotype was counted many times. The CDR3 here is CASSLRTDTQYF. Here the CDR3 DNA reads TGTGCCAGCAGCTTAAGAACAGATACGCAGTATTTT. The rearrangement uses TRBV12-3 or TRBV12-4 and TRBJ2-3; D remains unclear. Deletions cut 6 bases from V and 3 bases from J, with 7 bases between. The CDR3 is 12 residues long.

This clonotype turned up a few times. V gene TRBV5-1 combines with J gene TRBJ2-5, with 11 bases that match TRBD2. Germline CDR1 reads SGHRS; CDR2 reads YFSETQ. This CDR3 region has 16 residues. V trimming: 6 bases; J trimming: 5 bases; junction bases outside the gene matches: 12. The CDR3 region has the DNA TGCGCCAGCACTCTACTTACTAGCGGGAGTATGGAGACCCAGTACTTC. As protein: CASTLLTSGSMETQYF.

This clonotype was found a few times. The rearrangement uses TRBV4-3 and TRBJ2-1; D remains ambiguous. V lost 0 bases to trimming and J lost 2 bases, with 5 bases between them. Germline values: CDR1 LGHNA, CDR2 YSLEER. The CDR3 spans 14 residues. The DNA for the CDR3 is TGCGCCAGCAGCCAAGAACCGACCTACAATGAGCAGTTCTTC. This encodes CASSQEPTYNEQFF.

This chain links TRBV12-3 or TRBV12-4 with TRBJ2-6; D is unclear. The CDR3 has 18 residues. V dropped 5 bases and J dropped 4 bases, with 21 bases sitting between them. CDR3 in DNA: TGTGCCAGCAGTCTGGTTCTTGTTAAGGTGGGGGGGGCCAACGTCCTGACTTTC. Amino acids: CASSLVLVKVGGANVLTF.

This clonotype was found many times. The chain is built from TRBV20-1 and TRBJ2-5, with D unclear. The germline V and J ends were trimmed by 2 bases and 5 bases, with 6 bases remaining between them. Per the germline V gene, CDR1 is DFQATT and CDR2 is SNEGSKA (reference sequence). The CDR3 sequence is 11 residues long. CDR3 DNA: TGCAGTGCTAGAAATTTGGAGACCCAGTACTTC. It encodes CSARNLETQYF.

A note on this clonotype: A read error is possible here, since a much larger clone lies one base away. This chain uses TRBV20-1 with TRBJ2-3; TRBD2 matches 9 bases. The CDR3 runs 15 residues. Trimming removed 8 bases from V and 1 base from J; junction bases left unmatched: 10. The germline gives CDR1 DFQATT, CDR2 SNEGSKA (reference sequence). This CDR3 is CSPRTGLAGTDTQYF. The DNA of the CDR3 is TGCAGTCCGAGGACGGGACTAGCCGGCACAGATACGCAGTATTTT.

V and J are TRBV28 and TRBJ2-2; a possible D gene is TRBD2 (6 bases). Germline CDR1 and CDR2: MDHEN and SYDVKM. The CDR3 has 15 amino acids. Trimming took 6 bases from V and 0 from J, leaving 11 bases between them. The CDR3 DNA reads as TGTGCCAGCAGATGGAGGGAGTCGAACACCGGGGAGCTGTTTTTT. As protein: CASRWRESNTGELFF.

In this sample, this clonotype turned up many times. The chain has TRBV20-1 and TRBJ2-3, with 7 bases lining up with TRBD1. Germline V gene data show CDR1 as DFQATT and CDR2 as SNEGSKA (reference sequence). CDR3 length: 13 residues. J was trimmed by 3 bases and V by 8 bases; bases with no gene match: 8. The CDR3 region is CSPRDSRTDTQYF. Here the CDR3 DNA reads TGCAGTCCCCGGGACAGTAGAACAGATACGCAGTATTTT.

Ten or more counts support this clonotype. The rearrangement uses TRBV7-9 and TRBJ2-3; 8 nucleotides agree with TRBD1. In germline, CDR1 is SEHNR, CDR2 FQNEAQ (reference sequence). There are 17 residues in the CDR3. With V trimmed by 5 bases and J by 4 bases, 14 bases remained unmatched. In DNA form, the CDR3 reads TGTGCCAGCAGCGGTCGTTCAGACAGGGGTTGGGCAGATACGCAGTATTTT. It yields the protein CASSGRSDRGWADTQYF.

This clonotype appeared many times. This chain joins TRBV7-8 and TRBJ2-3; D possibly corresponds to TRBD2 (6 bases). Trimming took 4 bases from V and 3 from J, leaving 17 bases between them. CDR1 and CDR2 from the germline V gene are SGHVS and FQNEAQ. The CDR3 runs 16 residues. The CDR3 sequence is CASSYSGRGVTDTQYF. CDR3 nucleotide sequence: TGTGCCAGCAGCTACTCAGGGCGGGGCGTGACAGATACGCAGTATTTT.

This clonotype has more than one count but fewer than ten. The rearrangement uses TRBV7-2 and TRBJ1-5; TRBD1 is a possible D gene (5 bases). The CDR3 is made up of 15 amino acids. Between the trimmed V and J ends, which lost 1 base and 3 bases, there was a span of 10 bases. CDR1 SGHTA and CDR2 FQGNSA come from the germline V gene. The CDR3 DNA is TGTGCCAGCAGCTTAGAAGGGACTTTCAATCAGCCCCAGCATTTT. It translates to CASSLEGTFNQPQHF. Full variable domain (outside the CDR3, taken from reference TRBV7-2 and TRBJ1-5): GAGVSQSPSNKVTEKGKDVELRCDPISGHTALYWYRQSLGQGLEFLIYFQGNSAPDKSGLPSDRFSAERTGGSVSTLTIQRTQQEDSAVYLCASSLEGTFNQPQHFGDGTRLSIL.

This rearrangement joins TRBV7-9 to TRBJ2-7; no firm D call. The germline gives CDR1 SEHNR, CDR2 FQNEAQ (reference sequence). CDR3 length: 13 residues. V was trimmed by 7 bases and J by 0 bases, leaving 10 bases between them. The CDR3 sequence is CASTPWSSYEQYF. CDR3 bases: TGTGCCAGCACGCCTTGGTCCTCCTACGAGCAGTACTTC.

This chain joins TRBV7-9 and TRBJ2-1; no firm D call. V lost 2 bases to trimming and J lost 8 bases, with 10 bases between them. Germline loops: CDR1 SEHNR, CDR2 FQNEAQ (reference sequence). CDR3 length equals 13 residues. CDR3 sequence: CASSLRVLHEQFF. DNA for the CDR3: TGTGCCAGCAGCTTAAGGGTTTTGCATGAGCAGTTCTTC.

There are many counts of this clonotype. V usage is TRBV27 and J usage is TRBJ2-1, with D tentatively TRBD2 (5 bases). Trimming took 1 base from V and 10 from J, leaving 11 bases between them. Germline V lookup: CDR1 MNHEY, CDR2 SMNVEV (reference sequence). The CDR3 totals 13 residues. The chain's CDR3 is CASSLLGAREQFF. The CDR3 DNA sequence: TGTGCCAGCAGTTTATTGGGAGCACGGGAGCAGTTCTTC.